These T cell receptor beta chains were read from a single sample in a study of CD8 T cells in Susac syndrome. Each CDR3 protein is one row after TCRdb ran MiXCR on the immunoSEQ multiplex PCR reads. The table records around 200,000 distinct CDR3 sequences, roughly 96% of them present only once. Sequenced input: CD4+ T cells from PBMCs. The receptors come from a human donor in good health. Each CDR3 is given with its conserved first and last residue. The D gene is left open where the match is weak. A row's size may be missing; if present it is once, few, many or a size class.

D gene | J gene | clone size | V gene | CDR3 protein | CDR3 DNA
NA | TRBJ2-1 | once | TRBV20-1 | CSVGQVHYNEQFF | TGCAGTGTTGGCCAAGTCCATTACAATGAGCAGTTCTTC
NA | TRBJ2-1 | NA | TRBV11-2 | CASSLFRDNEQFF | TGTGCCAGCAGCTTATTTCGGGACAATGAGCAGTTCTTC
NA | TRBJ1-1 | NA | TRBV29-1 | CSVQVGGSNTEAFF | TGCAGCGTCCAGGTCGGGGGGTCGAACACTGAAGCTTTCTTT
NA | TRBJ1-1 | NA | TRBV30 | CAWFLTANTEAFF | TGTGCCTGGTTCTTGACAGCGAACACTGAAGCTTTCTTT
NA | TRBJ2-5 | NA | TRBV3-1 | CASSQLQSWKETQYF | TGTGCCAGCAGCCAATTACAGTCCTGGAAGGAGACCCAGTACTTC
NA | TRBJ2-3 | NA | TRBV12-3/TRBV12-4 | CASSYPRDTQYF | TGTGCCAGCAGTTACCCCCGAGATACGCAGTATTTT
NA | TRBJ2-3 | NA | TRBV2 | CATSIGGTTDTQYF | TGTGCCACATCGATTGGCGGGACAACAGATACGCAGTATTTT
TRBD2 | TRBJ2-2 | once | TRBV27 | CASGTSAATGELFF | TGTGCCAGCGGAACTAGCGCGGCCACCGGGGAGCTGTTTTTT
NA | TRBJ2-3 | NA | TRBV9 | CASSVGGSTDTQYF | TGTGCCAGCAGCGTTGGGGGCAGCACAGATACGCAGTATTTT
TRBD1 | TRBJ2-3 | NA | TRBV5-4 | CASSHGQGLRTDTQYF | TGTGCCAGCAGCCATGGACAGGGGCTTCGCACAGATACGCAGTATTTT
NA | TRBJ2-2 | NA | TRBV29-1 | CSARENTGELFF | TGCAGCGCCAGGGAAAACACCGGGGAGCTGTTTTTT
NA | TRBJ1-4 | NA | TRBV29-1 | CSVDNNEKLFF | TGCAGCGTTGACAATAATGAAAAACTGTTTTTT
NA | TRBJ2-5 | NA | TRBV7-2 | CASSLEWRSETQYF | TGTGCCAGCAGCTTAGAATGGCGAAGCGAGACCCAGTACTTC
NA | TRBJ1-5 | NA | TRBV29-1 | CSVSGDSNQPQHF | TGCAGCGTTTCCGGGGATAGCAATCAGCCCCAGCATTTT
NA | TRBJ2-5 | NA | TRBV20-1 | CSATTTGKETQYF | TGCAGTGCTACTACCACTGGAAAAGAGACCCAGTACTTC
TRBD1 | TRBJ1-1 | few | TRBV12-3/TRBV12-4 | CASSLEGAYTEAFF | TGTGCCAGCAGTTTAGAGGGGGCCTACACTGAAGCTTTCTTT
NA | TRBJ1-5 | NA | TRBV19 | CASNPTGPGANQPQHF | TGTGCCAGTAATCCAACGGGCCCTGGGGCTAATCAGCCCCAGCATTTT
NA | TRBJ2-5 | NA | TRBV29-1 | CSGGGGGETQYF | TGCAGCGGGGGCGGCGGCGGAGAGACCCAGTACTTC
TRBD2 | TRBJ2-1 | NA | TRBV18 | CASSPPPAGYNEQFF | TGTGCCAGCTCACCGCCGCCAGCGGGGTACAATGAGCAGTTCTTC
TRBD2 | TRBJ2-1 | NA | TRBV19 | CASGQTSGLYNEQFF | TGTGCCAGTGGCCAGACTAGCGGGCTCTACAATGAGCAGTTCTTC
NA | TRBJ2-7 | NA | TRBV3-1 | CASSQARDYEQYF | TGTGCCAGCAGCCAAGCCAGGGACTACGAGCAGTACTTC
NA | TRBJ2-3 | NA | TRBV29-1 | CSADPWGSTDTQYF | TGCAGCGCCGACCCTTGGGGGAGCACAGATACGCAGTATTTT
TRBD1 | TRBJ1-1 | NA | TRBV15 | CATSRDRGISEAFF | TGTGCCACCAGCAGGGACAGGGGCATATCGGAAGCTTTCTTT
TRBD2 | TRBJ2-1 | NA | TRBV2 | CASRLLAGVVRPFF | TGTGCCAGCAGGCTACTAGCGGGAGTTGTACGCCCGTTCTTC
NA | TRBJ1-6 | NA | TRBV14 | CASSLQRDRPPLHF | TGTGCCAGCAGCCTACAACGAGACAGGCCACCCCTCCACTTT
NA | TRBJ2-3 | NA | TRBV4-1 | CASSQDTQDTQYF | TGCGCCAGCAGCCAAGATACCCAGGATACGCAGTATTTT
NA | TRBJ1-2 | few | TRBV25-1 | CASSQQGGYGYTF | TGTGCCAGCAGTCAACAGGGCGGCTATGGCTACACCTTC
NA | TRBJ2-5 | few | TRBV11-2 | CASSSGPRQYF | TGTGCCAGCAGCTCCGGCCCCAGGCAGTACTTC
NA | TRBJ1-1 | NA | TRBV7-2 | CASSSIRGGNTEAFF | TGTGCCAGCAGCTCTATAAGGGGAGGGAACACTGAAGCTTTCTTT
TRBD2 | TRBJ2-1 | NA | TRBV6-4 | CASSQVRGETAEQFF | TGTGCCAGCAGCCAAGTCCGGGGGGAGACGGCTGAGCAGTTCTTC
NA | TRBJ2-3 | NA | TRBV14 | CASSQETLLAQYF | TGTGCCAGCAGCCAAGAAACCCTCCTCGCGCAGTATTTT
NA | TRBJ1-2 | NA | TRBV27 | CASSLSHSPPYGYTF | TGTGCCAGCAGTTTATCACACAGCCCGCCCTATGGCTACACCTTC
TRBD1 | TRBJ2-2 | NA | TRBV5-1 | CASSYTGATGELFF | TGCGCCAGCAGCTATACAGGGGCAACCGGGGAGCTGTTTTTT
TRBD2 | TRBJ2-2 | NA | TRBV7-2 | CASSLGWRGGTGELFF | TGTGCCAGCAGCTTGGGGTGGCGGGGGGGAACCGGGGAGCTGTTTTTT
TRBD1 | TRBJ2-7 | once | TRBV25-1 | CASSDTGGIYEQYF | TGTGCCAGCAGTGATACAGGGGGCATCTACGAGCAGTACTTC
NA | TRBJ2-7 | NA | TRBV5-1 | CASSLDPNAGSYEQYF | TGCGCCAGCAGCTTGGACCCGAACGCGGGCTCCTACGAGCAGTACTTC
NA | TRBJ2-7 | NA | TRBV7-2 | CASSLAAATYEQYF | TGTGCCAGCAGCTTAGCGGCCGCCACCTACGAGCAGTACTTC
TRBD1 | TRBJ2-3 | NA | TRBV27 | CASSFDREDTQYF | TGTGCCAGCAGTTTCGACAGGGAGGATACGCAGTATTTT
TRBD1 | TRBJ2-5 | NA | TRBV20-1 | CSAGDRVQETQYF | TGCAGTGCTGGTGACAGGGTTCAAGAGACCCAGTACTTC
TRBD1 | TRBJ2-5 | NA | TRBV20-1 | CSAGGTGQAERTQYF | TGCAGTGCTGGAGGGACAGGGCAAGCAGAGAGGACCCAGTACTTC
TRBD1 | TRBJ2-3 | NA | TRBV20-1 | CSAPGTGRTDTQYF | TGCAGCGCCCCGGGGACAGGGCGCACAGATACGCAGTATTTT
TRBD1 | TRBJ2-5 | once | TRBV29-1 | CSLTPGQGQPQYF | TGCAGCCTGACCCCGGGACAGGGACAACCCCAGTACTTC
NA | TRBJ2-5 | NA | TRBV20-1 | CSAPDSRGQETQYF | TGCAGTGCCCCAGATAGCCGGGGACAAGAGACCCAGTACTTC
NA | TRBJ2-5 | NA | TRBV9 | CASSVGSAQETQYF | TGTGCCAGCAGCGTCGGGAGTGCCCAAGAGACCCAGTACTTC
TRBD1 | TRBJ2-1 | once | TRBV5-4 | CASSTRQGASYNEQFF | TGTGCCAGCAGCACCCGACAGGGGGCGAGCTACAATGAGCAGTTCTTC
NA | TRBJ1-4 | NA | TRBV2 | CARRFSATNEKLFF | TGTGCCAGAAGATTCAGCGCAACTAATGAAAAACTGTTTTTT
NA | TRBJ1-1 | NA | TRBV15 | CATSRAPNTEAFF | TGTGCCACCAGCAGGGCACCAAACACTGAAGCTTTCTTT
TRBD1 | TRBJ1-2 | NA | TRBV7-9 | CASSSGQAYSYGYTF | TGTGCCAGCAGCTCCGGACAGGCCTACTCGTATGGCTACACCTTC
NA | TRBJ1-5 | NA | TRBV7-2 | CASSLEQGQPQHF | TGTGCCAGCAGCTTAGAACAGGGTCAGCCCCAGCATTTT
NA | TRBJ1-4 | NA | TRBV28 | CASLSLATNEKLFF | TGTGCCAGCCTATCCCTTGCAACTAATGAAAAACTGTTTTTT
TRBD2 | TRBJ2-3 | NA | TRBV5-1 | CASSLVAGGSTDTQYF | TGCGCCAGCAGCTTGGTCGCGGGGGGAAGCACAGATACGCAGTATTTT
NA | TRBJ2-3 | NA | TRBV27 | CASSPSDGTTDTQYF | TGTGCCAGCAGTCCCTCTGACGGTACCACAGATACGCAGTATTTT
NA | TRBJ2-2 | NA | TRBV20-1 | CSAPPLSDTGELFF | TGCAGTGCTCCGCCCCTATCTGACACCGGGGAGCTGTTTTTT
TRBD2 | TRBJ2-5 | NA | TRBV20-1 | CSARAGGPVETQYF | TGCAGTGCTAGAGCGGGAGGGCCTGTAGAGACCCAGTACTTC
NA | TRBJ2-1 | NA | TRBV29-1 | CSVEGFGDEQFF | TGCAGCGTTGAAGGGTTCGGCGATGAGCAGTTCTTC